What follows are 26 T cell receptor beta chains derived from one specimen sequenced in a study of T cells in Graves' hyperthyroidism and ophthalmopathy (dated by TCRdb to the late 2010s). Library prep was done by multiplex PCR. TCRdb lists the instrument as Illumina HiSeq 2000. Amplification of TCR beta CDR3 regions was carried out from RNA transcripts. For the first round of RT-PCR on the TCR CDR3, the HTBI primer set was used together with the Qiagen OneStep RT-PCR kit. TCRdb trimmed public reads at Q25 via fastp, called clones via MiXCR and kept in-frame beta chains. Rows with one shared CDR3 protein collapse into an entry with the most common genes and DNA. The sample table records 550,000 to 600,000 distinct CDR3 sequences; over 12% of these occur just once. More than 6% of the sample lies in the top ten. The sample comprised blood. Receptors were obtained from a woman younger than 35 with Graves' ophthalmopathy.

This clonotype has more than one count but fewer than ten. This chain links TRBV5-1 with TRBJ2-7; the match to TRBD1 covers 9 bases. The length of the CDR3 is 17 residues. Germline loops: CDR1 SGHRS, CDR2 YFSETQ. V was pared by 0 bases and J by 6 bases, with 13 bases of the junction left unmatched. Here the CDR3 DNA reads TGCGCCAGCAGCTTGGCCGTGTTGAGGACAGGGGCTAGCGAGCAGTACTTC. Its translation: CASSLAVLRTGASEQYF.

The chain recombines TRBV12-3 or TRBV12-4 with TRBJ1-6; 7 nucleotides agree with TRBD1. J gave up 9 bases and V 6 bases, and 11 bases lay outside the gene matches. There are 15 residues in the CDR3. The DNA for the CDR3 is TGTGCCAGCAGGCACGAGACAGGGAGTCTTTCACCCCTCCACTTT. Its protein product is CASRHETGSLSPLHF.

This clonotype was observed a few times. This rearrangement joins TRBV3-1 to TRBJ1-1; D possibly corresponds to TRBD1 (6 bases). The ends were cut back, 8 bases at V and 1 base at J, with 20 bases in the middle. Germline lookup yields CDR1 LGHDT and CDR2 YNNKEL (reference sequence). This CDR3 is built from 16 residues. CDR3 coding DNA: TGTGCCAGCGGACCTCGGGGGGGGCTACGGAACACTGAAGCTTTCTTT. Protein sequence: CASGPRGGLRNTEAFF. The full variable domain, with the rest looked up from reference TRBV3-1 and TRBJ1-1, is DTAVSQTPKYLVTQMGNDKSIKCEQNLGHDTMYWYKQDSKKFLKIMFSYNNKELIINETVPNRFSPKSPDKAHLNLHINSLELGDSAVYFCASGPRGGLRNTEAFFGQGTRLTVV.

The table lists this clonotype with many counts. The rearrangement links TRBV7-6 to TRBJ2-7; tentatively, D is TRBD2 (7 bases). V was trimmed by 5 bases and J by 0 bases, leaving 17 bases between them. Germline lookup yields CDR1 SGHVS and CDR2 FNYEAQ. The CDR3 runs 16 residues. CDR3 sequence reads: CASSPRGRPNSYEQYF. CDR3 nucleotides: TGTGCCAGCAGCCCGCGGGGGCGGCCCAACTCCTACGAGCAGTACTTC.

This clonotype was counted between two and nine times. The chain joins TRBV19 to TRBJ2-2; possible D gene TRBD2, 6 bases. This CDR3 has 16 residues. The germline V gene encodes CDR1 LNHDA and CDR2 SQIVND (reference sequence). V gave up 4 bases and J gave up 0 bases, with 12 bases separating them. CDR3 sequence reads: CASSTGTATNTGELFF. The CDR3 bases are TGTGCCAGTAGTACCGGGACTGCGACGAACACCGGGGAGCTGTTTTTT. Full variable domain (rest looked up from reference TRBV19 and TRBJ2-2): DGGITQSPKYLFRKEGQNVTLSCEQNLNHDAMYWYRQDPGQGLRLIYYSQIVNDFQKGDIAEGYSVSREKKESFPLTVTSAQKNPTAFYLCASSTGTATNTGELFFGEGSRLTVL.

This clonotype was seen many times. The gene calls are TRBV3-1 and TRBJ1-5; 8 nucleotides align to TRBD1. Trimming took 2 bases from V and 4 from J; bases not matched to a gene: 4. Germline CDR1 and CDR2: LGHDT and YNNKEL (reference sequence). The CDR3 has 15 residues. The CDR3 region is CASSQTTGGNQPQHF. The CDR3 bases are TGTGCCAGCAGCCAAACTACAGGGGGGAATCAGCCCCAGCATTTT.

At least ten counts were recorded for this clonotype. The chain carries TRBV28 and TRBJ2-3, with D perhaps matching TRBD2 (5 bases). V was cut by 7 bases and J by 4 bases, with 12 bases left in between. Germline loops: CDR1 MDHEN, CDR2 SYDVKM. The CDR3 extends over 13 amino acids. The CDR3 loop reads CASTKPEADTQYF. For the CDR3, the DNA is TGTGCCAGCACAAAGCCGGAGGCAGATACGCAGTATTTT. Combining the CDR3 with reference TRBV28 and TRBJ2-3 gives the whole variable domain DVKVTQSSRYLVKRTGEKVFLECVQDMDHENMFWYRQDPGLGLRLIYFSYDVKMKEKGDIPEGYSVSREKKERFSLILESASTNQTSMYLCASTKPEADTQYFGPGTRLTVL.

This clonotype was counted only a few times. The chain employs TRBV5-5 and TRBJ1-1; D call uncertain. Trimming left V 4 bases short and J 11 bases short, with 18 bases between. Per the germline V gene, CDR1 is SGHKS and CDR2 is YYEKEE (reference sequence). The length of the CDR3 is 13 residues. CDR3 protein: CASSTRTARGAFF. The CDR3 nucleotides read TGTGCCAGCAGCACAAGGACTGCTCGCGGGGCTTTCTTT.

This clonotype occurred many times. The chain recombines TRBV7-2 with TRBJ1-5; D ambiguous. The CDR3 spans 13 residues. Per the germline V gene, CDR1 is SGHTA and CDR2 is FQGNSA. Trimming removed 5 bases from V and 2 bases from J, with 7 bases in between. CDR3 protein: CASSQRGNQPQHF. CDR3 coding DNA: TGTGCCAGCAGCCAGAGAGGCAATCAGCCCCAGCATTTT. Supplemented by reference TRBV7-2 and TRBJ1-5, the full variable domain reads GAGVSQSPSNKVTEKGKDVELRCDPISGHTALYWYRQSLGQGLEFLIYFQGNSAPDKSGLPSDRFSAERTGGSVSTLTIQRTQQEDSAVYLCASSQRGNQPQHFGDGTRLSIL.

This clonotype has more than one count but fewer than ten. This chain connects TRBV7-9 to TRBJ1-1, with D tentatively TRBD1 (6 bases). Deletions cut 3 bases from V and 6 bases from J, with 14 bases between. This CDR3 is 14 amino acids long. The germline V gene encodes CDR1 SEHNR and CDR2 FQNEAQ (reference sequence). CDR3 sequence: CASSFIFRGPEAFF. DNA of the CDR3: TGTGCCAGCAGCTTTATCTTCAGGGGTCCTGAAGCTTTCTTT.

This chain joins TRBV20-1 and TRBJ2-7; 7 nucleotides line up with TRBD1. Germline CDR1 and CDR2: DFQATT and SNEGSKA (reference sequence). V lost 2 bases to trimming and J lost 1 base; unmatched junction nucleotides: 5. CDR3 length equals 14 residues. This CDR3 is CSARPGTASYEQYF. The DNA of the CDR3 is TGCAGTGCTAGACCCGGGACAGCTTCCTACGAGCAGTACTTC.

The table lists this clonotype with many counts. V usage is TRBV11-3 and J usage is TRBJ2-5, with TRBD2 matching 7 bases. This CDR3 has 16 residues. The germline gives CDR1 SGHNT, CDR2 YENEEA. Trimming took 5 bases from V and 4 from J; bases not matched to a gene: 13. As DNA, the CDR3 is TGTGCCAGCAGCCAGATGGGAGGGACCGTCGGAGAGACCCAGTACTTC. Amino acid sequence: CASSQMGGTVGETQYF. The entire variable domain, with the rest obtained from reference TRBV11-3 and TRBJ2-5, is as follows: EAGVVQSPRYKIIEKKQPVAFWCNPISGHNTLYWYLQNLGQGPELLIRYENEEAVDDSQLPKDRFSAERLKGVDSTLKIQPAELGDSAVYLCASSQMGGTVGETQYFGPGTRLLVL.

This clonotype has only a few counts. The chain joins TRBV5-6 to TRBJ2-1; D ambiguous. The CDR3 loop spans 13 amino acids. CDR1 and CDR2 (germline): SGHDT, YYEEEE. Trimming pared 1 base from V and 5 bases from J, leaving 7 bases between. In DNA, the CDR3 is TGTGCCAGCAGCTTGACCTTTAACAATGAGCAGTTCTTC. This gives the protein CASSLTFNNEQFF.

Ten or more counts support this clonotype. The V gene is TRBV2, the J gene TRBJ2-7; D may be TRBD2 (6 bases). Trimming cost V 7 bases and J 3 bases, with 10 bases left between them. Germline lookup yields CDR1 SNHLY and CDR2 FYNNEI. This CDR3 is 12 amino acids long. CDR3 amino acids: CASTGGNYEQYF. The CDR3 DNA reads as TGTGCCAGCACCGGCGGGAACTACGAGCAGTACTTC.

This chain links TRBV7-8 with TRBJ1-2; the D gene is possibly TRBD1 (6 bases). Germline assignment: CDR1 SGHVS and CDR2 FQNEAQ. This CDR3 is 15 amino acids long. The V end was cut by 4 bases, the J end by 4 bases, with 16 bases between. The CDR3, as DNA: TGTGCCAGCAGCTCCCGGGGGGCAGGGGCCTATGGCTACACCTTC. It specifies CASSSRGAGAYGYTF.

This chain connects TRBV7-9 to TRBJ1-1, with a tentative D call TRBD1 (6 bases). V was cut by 3 bases and J by 5 bases, with 13 bases left in between. The CDR3 has 14 residues. Germline V gives CDR1 SEHNR, CDR2 FQNEAQ (reference sequence). DNA for the CDR3: TGTGCCAGCAGCTTTGAGGGGGTAGGAACTGAAGCTTTCTTT. It codes for CASSFEGVGTEAFF.

This clonotype came up many times. The chain joins TRBV7-2 to TRBJ1-2, with 10 bases fitting TRBD1. The CDR3 sequence is 14 residues long. Germline CDR1 is SGHTA and CDR2 is FQGNSA. V trimming: 3 bases; J trimming: 8 bases; junction bases outside the gene matches: 6. In nucleotides, the CDR3 is TGTGCCAGCAGCTTTGACAGGGGGCGTGGGGGCTACACCTTC. Translated: CASSFDRGRGGYTF. Filled out from reference TRBV7-2 and TRBJ1-2, the complete variable domain reads GAGVSQSPSNKVTEKGKDVELRCDPISGHTALYWYRQSLGQGLEFLIYFQGNSAPDKSGLPSDRFSAERTGGSVSTLTIQRTQQEDSAVYLCASSFDRGRGGYTFGSGTRLTVV.

This clonotype was counted at least ten times. CDR3 residues: CSAAGTSGADEQFF. The CDR3 DNA follows: TGCAGTGCGGCCGGGACTAGCGGGGCGGATGAGCAGTTCTTC. This chain uses TRBV20-1 with TRBJ2-1, with 13 positions matching TRBD2. This CDR3 has 14 residues. V gave up 6 bases and J gave up 8 bases; unmatched junction bases: 7. Germline CDR1 is DFQATT and CDR2 is SNEGSKA (reference sequence).

This clonotype was seen repeatedly, ten times or more. V usage is TRBV28 and J usage is TRBJ1-2, with D perhaps TRBD1 (5 bases). Germline loops: CDR1 MDHEN, CDR2 SYDVKM. The V gene lost 5 bases and the J gene lost 0 bases, with 13 bases spanning the gap. The length of the CDR3 is 15 residues. CDR3 loop: CASSRGDGSNYGYTF. For the CDR3, the DNA is TGTGCCAGCAGTCGAGGGGACGGATCTAACTATGGCTACACCTTC.

This clonotype was counted at least ten times. The chain couples TRBV28 to TRBJ2-2, with D possibly matching TRBD1 (6 bases). Germline CDR1 MDHEN, CDR2 SYDVKM. The length of the CDR3 is 14 residues. Trimming removed 6 bases from V and 5 bases from J, with 13 bases in between. DNA of the CDR3: TGTGCCAGCAGCCATGACAGGACGACCGGGGAGCTGTTTTTT. This sequence encodes CASSHDRTTGELFF.

This clonotype was counted at least ten times. The rearrangement links TRBV7-3 to TRBJ1-1, with no clear D. Trimming cost V 0 bases and J 1 base, with 9 bases left between them. Germline CDR1 is SGHTA and CDR2 is FQGTGA. The CDR3 extends over 15 amino acids. The CDR3 bases are TGTGCCAGCAGCTTAACGGGGTACAGGAACACTGAAGCTTTCTTT. Translation gives CASSLTGYRNTEAFF.

This clonotype was detected a few times. This chain joins TRBV6-1 and TRBJ1-3; 9 nucleotides match TRBD1. This CDR3 is 15 amino acids long. Germline assignment: CDR1 MNHNS and CDR2 SASEGT. J gave up 0 bases and V 5 bases, and 2 bases lay outside the gene matches. The CDR3 loop reads CASSWDRASGNTIYF. For the CDR3, the DNA is TGTGCCAGCAGTTGGGACAGGGCCTCTGGAAACACCATATATTTT.

The chain is built from TRBV4-1 and TRBJ2-7, with D possibly TRBD2 on 5 matching bases. Per the germline V gene, CDR1 is MGHRA and CDR2 is YSYEKL. The CDR3 is 15 residues long. Trimming stripped 1 base from V and 0 bases from J, with 10 bases between. The chain's CDR3 is CASSQVSGLSYEQYF. The CDR3 nucleotides read TGCGCCAGCAGCCAAGTGAGCGGACTCTCCTACGAGCAGTACTTC.

In this sample, this clonotype turned up many times. V is TRBV28 and J is TRBJ2-7, with a weak D call TRBD2 (5 bases). The CDR3 has 15 amino acids. Trimming took 2 bases from V and 3 from J, leaving 14 bases between them. Per the germline V gene, CDR1 is MDHEN and CDR2 is SYDVKM. DNA of the CDR3: TGTGCCAGCAGTTTAAGAATATCGGGAATCTACGAGCAGTACTTC. It yields the protein CASSLRISGIYEQYF.

V gene TRBV28 combines with J gene TRBJ1-5; TRBD1 matches at 8 bases. Germline CDR1 MDHEN, CDR2 SYDVKM. The CDR3 is made up of 17 amino acids. V shed 5 bases and J 6 bases; nucleotides not matched to a gene: 15. Here the CDR3 reads CASSGQGIFGVSQPQHF. The DNA of the CDR3 is TGTGCCAGCAGTGGACAGGGTATTTTCGGGGTTTCTCAGCCCCAGCATTTT.

This clonotype occurred many times. The chain has TRBV10-3 and TRBJ1-1; TRBD1 matches at 7 bases. V trimming: 8 bases; J trimming: 1 base; junction bases outside the gene matches: 13. This CDR3 comprises 16 residues. Germline lookup yields CDR1 ENHRY and CDR2 SYGVKD. CDR3 amino acids: CAIQRRGLSGNTEAFF. CDR3 nucleotide sequence: TGTGCCATCCAGCGGAGGGGGCTGAGTGGGAACACTGAAGCTTTCTTT.